This passage covers 28 T cell receptor beta chains from one sample sequenced in a study of T cells in Graves' hyperthyroidism and ophthalmopathy. Authors of the study amplified TCR beta CDR3 regions from RNA transcripts. A set of HTBI primers served as the primers for a first-round RT-PCR of the TCR CDR3. TCRdb reprocessed the multiplex PCR reads via MiXCR and lists one record per CDR3 protein. The repertoire consists of fewer than 750,000 distinct CDR3 sequences, with about 14% occurring once and the leading ten covering about 12%. The sample comprised blood. Every receptor here comes from a woman in her forties or fifties with Graves' ophthalmopathy.

The rearrangement uses TRBV9 and TRBJ1-4, with 7 bases aligning to TRBD1. The CDR3 covers 16 residues. CDR1 SGDLS and CDR2 YYNGEE come from the germline V gene. V shed 4 bases and J 7 bases; nucleotides not matched to a gene: 13. The CDR3 loop is CASSNRQGGGGEKLFF. CDR3 bases: TGTGCCAGCAGCAATCGACAGGGAGGAGGAGGTGAAAAACTGTTTTTT.

A few counts support this clonotype. The V and J genes are TRBV29-1 and TRBJ1-4; D not certain. There are 15 residues in the CDR3. Germline values: CDR1 SQVTM, CDR2 ANQGSEA. With 4 bases removed from V and 8 bases from J, the gap between germline ends came to 20 bases. DNA of the CDR3: TGCAGCGTTGGACCCTCCTCAAACGAAGGAGAAAAACTGTTTTTT. Amino acid sequence: CSVGPSSNEGEKLFF.

Ten or more counts support this clonotype. The rearrangement links TRBV6-2 or TRBV6-3 to TRBJ1-5; 7 positions agree with TRBD1. The CDR3 has 15 residues. Germline values: CDR1 MNHEY, CDR2 SVGEGT. V lost 3 bases, J lost 6 bases, and 8 bases stayed unmatched. The CDR3 DNA reads TGTGCCAGCAGTTATGGGGGACAGAAATTTCAGCCCCAGCATTTT. Its protein is CASSYGGQKFQPQHF.

This sequence joins TRBV4-3 and TRBJ2-5, with TRBD2 identical over 9 bases. Per the germline V gene, CDR1 is LGHNA and CDR2 is YSLEER. J lost 3 bases, V lost 0 bases, and 2 bases had no gene match. The CDR3 extends over 15 amino acids. The CDR3 bases are TGCGCCAGCAGCCAAGAAGCTAGCGGGGAAGAGACCCAGTACTTC. It yields the protein CASSQEASGEETQYF.

This chain links TRBV7-2 with TRBJ2-7; the match to TRBD2 covers 12 bases. Unmatched junction bases numbered 3, after V lost 5 bases and J lost 1 base. Germline lookup yields CDR1 SGHTA and CDR2 FQGNSA. This CDR3 spans 15 amino acids. CDR3 region: CASSTSGRQSYEQYF. The CDR3 DNA sequence: TGTGCCAGCAGCACTAGCGGGAGGCAGTCCTACGAGCAGTACTTC.

This clonotype was seen many times. This sequence joins TRBV20-1 and TRBJ2-7; 7 bases fit TRBD1. Germline V gives CDR1 DFQATT, CDR2 SNEGSKA (reference sequence). CDR3 length: 14 residues. The V gene end was trimmed by 6 bases and the J gene end by 0 bases; junction bases not matched to a gene: 8. The CDR3 DNA sequence: TGCAGTGCAAATGACAGGGTCTACTCCTACGAGCAGTACTTC. It yields the protein CSANDRVYSYEQYF.

Ten or more counts support this clonotype. This chain links TRBV6-2 or TRBV6-3 with TRBJ2-7, with TRBD2 identical over 7 bases. V lost 1 base, J lost 6 bases, and 3 bases stayed unmatched. The CDR3 has 13 residues. The germline V gene has CDR1 MNHEY and CDR2 SVGEGT. In DNA form, the CDR3 reads TGTGCCAGCAGTTACTACGGGACTACCGAGCAGTACTTC. Translated, it gives CASSYYGTTEQYF.

V and J are TRBV15 and TRBJ1-3; D is undetermined. The CDR3 spans 13 residues. Germline V CDR1 and CDR2: LNHNV, YYDKDF (reference sequence). V lost 3 bases and J lost 4, with 7 bases in between. The CDR3 here is CATSSKGGNTIYF. The CDR3 DNA sequence: TGTGCCACCAGCAGCAAGGGAGGAAACACCATATATTTT. Full variable domain (rest looked up from reference TRBV15 and TRBJ1-3): DAMVIQNPRYQVTQFGKPVTLSCSQTLNHNVMYWYQQKSSQAPKLLFHYYDKDFNNEADTPDNFQSRRPNTSFCFLDIRSPGLGDTAMYLCATSSKGGNTIYFGEGSWLTVV.

The V gene is TRBV7-8, the J gene TRBJ1-5, with D unresolved. V was trimmed by 2 bases and J by 1 base, leaving 6 bases between them. The CDR3 runs to 14 residues. CDR1 and CDR2 (germline): SGHVS, FQNEAQ. The CDR3 region has the DNA TGTGCCAGCAGCTTAATCTTGAGCAATCAGCCCCAGCATTTT. This codes for CASSLILSNQPQHF.

V and J are TRBV5-1 and TRBJ2-7; the match to TRBD2 covers 13 bases. The CDR3 is 20 amino acids. CDR1 is SGHRS, CDR2 YFSETQ, per germline. V lost 0 bases to trimming and J lost 3 bases; unmatched junction nucleotides: 15. The CDR3 nucleotides read TGCGCCAGCAGCTTGGGACTACTCGGGGGACTAGCGGGACTGTACTACGAGCAGTACTTC. Its protein is CASSLGLLGGLAGLYYEQYF.

This clonotype has a handful of counts. V gene TRBV7-9 combines with J gene TRBJ1-2; 7 nucleotides match TRBD1. After removal of 2 bases from V and 6 bases from J, the junction contained 6 bases not matched to a gene. The CDR3 runs to 14 residues. Germline CDR1 and CDR2: SEHNR and FQNEAQ (reference sequence). DNA of the CDR3: TGTGCCAGCAGCTTATTCACAGGGGAGGATGGCTACACCTTC. Protein product: CASSLFTGEDGYTF. The full variable domain, with the rest looked up from reference TRBV7-9 and TRBJ1-2, is DTGVSQNPRHKITKRGQNVTFRCDPISEHNRLYWYRQTLGQGPEFLTYFQNEAQLEKSRLLSDRFSAERPKGSFSTLEIQRTEQGDSAMYLCASSLFTGEDGYTFGSGTRLTVV.

This clonotype was seen many times. The chain joins TRBV30 to TRBJ1-5; D is uncertain. The V end was cut by 2 bases, the J end by 0 bases, with 14 bases between. The CDR3 runs to 16 residues. Germline-derived CDR1 and CDR2 are GTSNPN and SVGIG (reference sequence). The CDR3, as DNA: TGTGCCTGGAGTCCAACGGACGGGTATAGCAATCAGCCCCAGCATTTT. It is translated as CAWSPTDGYSNQPQHF.

This clonotype was seen ten or more times. The gene calls are TRBV29-1 and TRBJ2-3; a weak D match, TRBD1 (6 bases). Germline V gene data show CDR1 as SQVTM and CDR2 as ANQGSEA. The CDR3 contains 15 residues. Deletions cut 2 bases from V and 5 bases from J, with 17 bases between. CDR3 region: CSVEYWAGDEDTQYF. Here the CDR3 DNA reads TGCAGCGTTGAATATTGGGCAGGGGATGAAGATACGCAGTATTTT.

The V gene is TRBV28, the J gene TRBJ2-4; 13 bases are shared with TRBD2. CDR1 and CDR2 (germline): MDHEN, SYDVKM. V shed 3 bases and J 1 base; nucleotides not matched to a gene: 12. The CDR3 is 20 amino acids. DNA for the CDR3: TGTGCCAGCAGTTTCTCCGGGACTAGCGGGAATCATAGGGCCAAAAACATTCAGTACTTC. As protein: CASSFSGTSGNHRAKNIQYF.

At least ten counts were recorded for this clonotype. CDR3 in DNA: TGTGCCAGCAGCTTAAATCGAGGGGAGAACACTGAAGCTTTCTTT. Translated, it gives CASSLNRGENTEAFF. V gene TRBV7-3 combines with J gene TRBJ1-1, with a weak D call TRBD1 (5 bases). V lost 1 base, J lost 1 base, and 10 bases lay in between. CDR1 is SGHTA and CDR2 is FQGTGA in the germline V gene. CDR3 size: 15 residues.

This clonotype was seen many times. V gene TRBV6-2 or TRBV6-3 combines with J gene TRBJ2-5, with a tentative D call TRBD2 (6 bases). Deletions cut 8 bases from V and 5 bases from J, with 15 bases between. The germline gives CDR1 MNHEY, CDR2 SVGEGT. The CDR3 sequence is 13 residues long. As DNA, the CDR3 is TGTGCCAGCCGAGGAAGCGGGCTGGAGACCCAGTACTTC. Translating gives CASRGSGLETQYF.

Many counts were recorded for this clonotype. This sequence joins TRBV7-9 and TRBJ2-1; tentatively, D is TRBD1 or TRBD2 (5 bases each). CDR1 is SEHNR and CDR2 is FQNEAQ in the germline V gene (reference sequence). Between the trimmed V and J ends, which lost 3 bases and 4 bases, there was a span of 19 bases. CDR3 length: 17 residues. The chain's CDR3 is CASSLQWGSKQYNEQFF. CDR3 in DNA: TGTGCCAGCAGCTTGCAATGGGGGTCGAAGCAATACAATGAGCAGTTCTTC.

The chain couples TRBV18 to TRBJ2-3; 13 positions match TRBD2. V trimming: 5 bases; J trimming: 5 bases; junction bases outside the gene matches: 10. This CDR3 contains 17 residues. Looked up from germline, CDR1 is KGHSH and CDR2 is LQKENI. The CDR3, as DNA: TGTGCCAGCTCAGATGGACTAGCGGGAGCCCCAGGAGATACGCAGTATTTT. Residues: CASSDGLAGAPGDTQYF.

The genes are TRBV6-5 and TRBJ1-1; D is unclear. Trimming left V 1 base short and J 7 bases short, with 10 bases between. Germline CDR1 reads MNHEY; CDR2 reads SVGAGI. CDR3 size: 13 residues. The CDR3 DNA sequence: TGTGCCAGCAGTTACTGGGATGGGAATGAAGCTTTCTTT. As protein: CASSYWDGNEAFF.

The V and J genes are TRBV4-1 and TRBJ1-1; 7 bases align to TRBD1. The CDR3 sequence is 15 residues long. V gave up 1 base and J gave up 5 bases; unmatched junction bases: 7. The germline CDR1 and CDR2 sequences are MGHRA and YSYEKL. CDR3 nucleotides: TGCGCCAGCAGCCAAGTCAGGGGGACTTGGACTGAAGCTTTCTTT. Its protein is CASSQVRGTWTEAFF.

The CDR3 region is CAWSVQGFNTGELFF. For the CDR3, the DNA is TGTGCCTGGAGTGTACAGGGGTTCAACACCGGGGAGCTGTTTTTT. The chain is built from TRBV30 and TRBJ2-2; 7 positions agree with TRBD1. Per the germline V gene, CDR1 is GTSNPN and CDR2 is SVGIG (reference sequence). Germline trimming cut 0 bases from V and 2 bases from J; bases unmatched to any gene: 3. CDR3 length: 15 residues.

This chain connects TRBV7-8 to TRBJ2-3, with D possibly being TRBD2 (6 bases). The V gene's germline CDR1 is SGHVS and CDR2 FQNEAQ. V was pared by 5 bases and J by 6 bases, with 21 bases between. The CDR3 sequence is 16 residues long. CDR3 residues: CASSRRSSGVLDTQYF. For the CDR3, the DNA is TGTGCCAGCAGCCGACGTTCCTCGGGAGTTTTGGATACGCAGTATTTT. The variable domain in full, completed from reference TRBV7-8 and TRBJ2-3, reads GAGVSQSPRYKVAKRGQDVALRCDPISGHVSLFWYQQALGQGPEFLTYFQNEAQLDKSGLPSDRFFAERPEGSVSTLKIQRTQQEDSAVYLCASSRRSSGVLDTQYFGPGTRLTVL.

V and J are TRBV12-5 and TRBJ2-1; weak D call: TRBD2 (6 bases). Trimming cost V 0 bases and J 3 bases, with 12 bases left between them. The germline V gene has CDR1 LGHNT and CDR2 FRNRAP. The CDR3 is 16 residues long. CDR3 DNA: TGTGCTAGTGGTTTGGTACGGAGGGGTTTCTACAATGAGCAGTTCTTC. Translating it yields CASGLVRRGFYNEQFF.

This clonotype has just a few counts. V and J are TRBV19 and TRBJ2-3; D is perhaps TRBD1 (5 bases). The CDR3 consists of 14 residues. Germline V gives CDR1 LNHDA, CDR2 SQIVND (reference sequence). V was pared by 6 bases and J by 1 base, with 11 bases between. The CDR3 here is CASRTELGTDTQYF. CDR3 in DNA: TGTGCCAGTAGGACAGAATTGGGCACAGATACGCAGTATTTT.

This clonotype was found a few times. The gene calls are TRBV20-1 and TRBJ2-4; 13 bases are shared with TRBD2. The CDR3 is 19 amino acids. In germline, CDR1 is DFQATT, CDR2 SNEGSKA (reference sequence). V shed 0 bases and J 3 bases; nucleotides not matched to a gene: 11. For the CDR3, the DNA is TGCAGTGCTAGAGATGCCACTAGCGGGAGGGCCCTCGACAAAAACATTCAGTACTTC. Amino acids: CSARDATSGRALDKNIQYF.

This clonotype was seen only once. V gene TRBV5-1 combines with J gene TRBJ1-1; D ambiguous. Germline V lookup: CDR1 SGHRS, CDR2 YFSETQ. CDR3 length equals 14 residues. V lost 3 bases to trimming and J lost 4 bases, with 13 bases between them. Written as DNA, the CDR3 is TGCGCCAGCAGCTCCAGCGGGAGTCCCACTGAAGCTTTCTTT. Protein product: CASSSSGSPTEAFF.

The chain employs TRBV27 and TRBJ2-1; D perhaps matches TRBD2 (6 bases). Germline CDR1 MNHEY, CDR2 SMNVEV (reference sequence). The germline V and J ends were trimmed by 3 bases and 8 bases, with 17 bases remaining between them. The CDR3 extends over 15 amino acids. The CDR3 reads CASSFAGPRHDEQFF. In DNA form, the CDR3 reads TGTGCCAGCAGTTTTGCGGGACCGCGCCACGATGAGCAGTTCTTC.

The table lists this clonotype with many counts. This chain connects TRBV24-1 to TRBJ2-5; 8 bases are shared with TRBD1. CDR3 size: 16 residues. Germline V lookup: CDR1 KGHDR, CDR2 SFDVKD. V lost 1 base and J lost 0; bases outside the gene matches: 3. In DNA form, the CDR3 reads TGTGCCACCAGTGATTTCAGGGGGCAGAACCAAGAGACCCAGTACTTC. This codes for CATSDFRGQNQETQYF.